This T cell receptor beta chain was identified during a study of T cells in Graves' hyperthyroidism and ophthalmopathy. General observations from the study: Among clonotypes expanded in thyroid above 0.001, most were also found in blood. Ophthalmopathy stood apart from stable hyperthyroidism in a 13 V-J model.

Germline V gene sequence: CDR1 DFQATT, CDR2 SNEGSKA (reference sequence). V dropped 6 bases and J dropped 9 bases, with 9 bases sitting between them. The CDR3 is 10 residues long. RNA transcripts were the template for amplifying TCR beta CDR3 regions. First-round RT-PCR with HTBI primers amplified the TCR CDR3 region. One entry per CDR3 protein, called by TCRdb with MiXCR from the multiplex PCR reads. Counted here are more than 500,000 distinct CDR3 sequences, around 16% occurring once; the ten biggest clones make up 3% to 4%. In its sample, this clonotype was seen many times. Its antigen remains unknown. Lactation, pregnancy, other autoimmune disease or uncontrolled infection excluded patients.

This TCR was recovered from a woman aged 25 to 39 with Graves' hyperthyroidism. The source material was blood. The V and J genes are TRBV20-1 and TRBJ2-4; D is possibly TRBD1 or TRBD2 (6 bases each). The chain's CDR3 is CSARGRIQYF. The CDR3 region has the DNA TGCAGTGCCCGGGGGCGCATTCAGTACTTC.